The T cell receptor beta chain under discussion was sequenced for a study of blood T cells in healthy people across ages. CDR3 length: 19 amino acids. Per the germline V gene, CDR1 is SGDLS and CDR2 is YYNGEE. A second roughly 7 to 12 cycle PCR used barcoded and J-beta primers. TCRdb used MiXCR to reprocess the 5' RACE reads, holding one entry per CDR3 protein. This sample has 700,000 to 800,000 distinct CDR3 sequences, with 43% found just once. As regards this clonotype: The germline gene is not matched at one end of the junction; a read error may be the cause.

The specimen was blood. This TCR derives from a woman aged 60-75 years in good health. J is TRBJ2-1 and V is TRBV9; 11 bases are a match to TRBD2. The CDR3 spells CASSVAATSGTHSYSEQFF. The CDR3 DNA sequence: TGTGCCAGCAGCGTAGCTGCGACTAGCGGGACCCACTCCTACAGTGAGCAGTTCTTC.